One sample yielded the 14 T cell receptor beta chains listed below, sequenced in a study of blood T cell repertoires in COVID-19. Measured with immunoSEQ multiplex PCR; TCRdb has only the in-frame clones, and not every one. This sample has about 190,000 clones; approximately 79% occur once, and the top ten carry around 12%. Input material: peripheral blood. These TCRs come from a woman between 45 and 60 years old with acute or convalescent COVID-19.

This clone has more than one count but fewer than ten. The rearrangement links TRBV7-8 to TRBJ1-3, with 7 positions matching TRBD1. V was clipped by 3 bases and J by 3 bases; unmatched bases: 8. From germline, CDR1 is SGHVS and CDR2 FQNEAQ. The length of the CDR3 is 16 residues. The chain's CDR3 is CASSFHRGPLGNTIYF. DNA of the CDR3: TGTGCCAGCAGCTTTCACAGGGGACCACTTGGAAACACCATATATTTT. Drawing the rest from reference TRBV7-8 and TRBJ1-3, the complete variable domain is GAGVSQSPRYKVAKRGQDVALRCDPISGHVSLFWYQQALGQGPEFLTYFQNEAQLDKSGLPSDRFFAERPEGSVSTLKIQRTQQEDSAVYLCASSFHRGPLGNTIYFGEGSWLTVV.

The chain joins TRBV11-3 to TRBJ2-7; D is uncertain. The germline V and J ends were trimmed by 1 base and 6 bases, with 13 bases remaining between them. Germline V lookup: CDR1 SGHNT, CDR2 YENEEA. The CDR3 spans 14 residues. This CDR3 is CASSLGGSPGEQYF. For the CDR3, the DNA is TGTGCCAGCAGCTTAGGAGGTAGCCCGGGCGAGCAGTACTTC.

The sample holds one count of this clone. The V and J genes are TRBV6-1 and TRBJ2-3, with 9 positions matching TRBD1. Germline V gives CDR1 MNHNS, CDR2 SASEGT. The CDR3 totals 19 residues. Germline trimming cut 3 bases from V and 3 bases from J; bases unmatched to any gene: 16. This chain's CDR3 is CASSDPSAFGQGRTDTQYF. The CDR3 DNA is TGTGCCAGCAGTGACCCGAGCGCCTTCGGACAGGGGAGAACAGATACGCAGTATTTT.

This chain links TRBV5-1 with TRBJ1-2; a weak D match, TRBD1 (5 bases). Germline CDR1 reads SGHRS; CDR2 reads YFSETQ. The CDR3 loop spans 14 amino acids. V was cut by 3 bases and J by 7 bases, with 16 bases left in between. The CDR3: CASSYGGEGIGYTF. CDR3 coding DNA: TGCGCCAGCAGCTATGGCGGGGAGGGGATTGGCTACACCTTC.

In nucleotides, the CDR3 is TGTGCCAGCAGTTTCGACAGGGGTGGGAATTCACCCCTCCACTTT. As protein: CASSFDRGGNSPLHF. The rearrangement links TRBV6-5 to TRBJ1-6; 8 bases fit TRBD1. V dropped 4 bases and J dropped 7; count of bases not matched to a gene: 6. Germline-derived CDR1 and CDR2 are MNHEY and SVGAGI. The CDR3 extends over 15 amino acids.

The table lists this clone with a count of one. The V call is TRBV14, the J call TRBJ2-6, with D perhaps matching TRBD2 (7 bases). The CDR3 contains 16 residues. The ends were cut back, 8 bases at V and 3 bases at J, with 17 bases in the middle. Germline V lookup: CDR1 SGHDN, CDR2 FVKESK. Written as DNA, the CDR3 is TGTGCCAGCTCGAGAGGGGGGGGGAGTGGGGCCAACGTCCTGACTTTC. Its protein is CASSRGGGSGANVLTF. The full variable domain, in which reference TRBV14 and TRBJ2-6 provide the parts outside the CDR3, is EAGVTQFPSHSVIEKGQTVTLRCDPISGHDNLYWYRRVMGKEIKFLLHFVKESKQDESGMPNNRFLAERTGGTYSTLKVQPAELEDSGVYFCASSRGGGSGANVLTFGAGSRLTVL.

This clone has just one count. This chain connects TRBV18 to TRBJ1-3; no firm D call. Per the germline V gene, CDR1 is KGHSH and CDR2 is LQKENI. This CDR3 contains 15 residues. V was clipped by 0 bases and J by 0 bases, with 6 bases between them. CDR3 residues: CASSPPAYSGNTIYF. CDR3 DNA: TGTGCCAGCTCACCACCTGCCTACTCTGGAAACACCATATATTTT.

V is TRBV2 and J is TRBJ2-7, with D unclear. The CDR3 length is 12 residues. Deletions cut 6 bases from V and 2 bases from J, with 8 bases between. Germline CDR1 is SNHLY and CDR2 is FYNNEI. CDR3: CASSVSAYEQYF. In nucleotides, the CDR3 is TGTGCCAGCAGCGTCTCTGCCTACGAGCAGTACTTC.

The chain employs TRBV7-6 and TRBJ2-2; unclear D gene. V lost 5 bases and J lost 1, with 8 bases in between. CDR1 is SGHVS and CDR2 is FNYEAQ in the germline V gene. There are 14 residues in the CDR3. Written as DNA, the CDR3 is TGTGCCAGCAGCCTCGACTGGAACACCGGGGAGCTGTTTTTT. It yields the protein CASSLDWNTGELFF.

The V and J genes are TRBV5-8 and TRBJ1-5; a weak D match, TRBD1 (5 bases). CDR3 length equals 15 residues. Trimming cost V 1 base and J 4 bases, with 12 bases left between them. The germline V gene encodes CDR1 SGHTS and CDR2 YDEGEE. CDR3 sequence reads: CASSLWGSENQPQHF. CDR3 DNA sequence: TGTGCCAGCAGCTTGTGGGGCTCGGAGAATCAGCCCCAGCATTTT.

This chain connects TRBV28 to TRBJ2-6; 7 bases match TRBD1. The germline V gene encodes CDR1 MDHEN and CDR2 SYDVKM. The V segment lost 4 bases and the J segment 4 bases; nucleotides outside the gene matches: 4. This CDR3 has 15 residues. The DNA for the CDR3 is TGTGCCAGCAGTTCACAGGGGACCGGGGCCAACGTCCTGACTTTC. It codes for CASSSQGTGANVLTF.

J is TRBJ1-1 and V is TRBV28, with 7 positions matching TRBD1. The V segment lost 3 bases and the J segment 3 bases; nucleotides outside the gene matches: 7. The CDR3 is made up of 15 amino acids. From germline, CDR1 is MDHEN and CDR2 SYDVKM. CDR3 protein: CASSFRGGWDTEAFF. The CDR3 DNA reads as TGTGCCAGCAGTTTTAGAGGGGGCTGGGACACTGAAGCTTTCTTT.

The chain joins TRBV14 to TRBJ1-1; possible D gene TRBD1, 5 bases. Trimming stripped 0 bases from V and 8 bases from J, with 10 bases between. The germline V gene has CDR1 SGHDN and CDR2 FVKESK. The CDR3 consists of 13 residues. The CDR3 spells CASSQDWRGEAFF. CDR3 coding DNA: TGTGCCAGCAGCCAAGATTGGAGGGGCGAAGCTTTCTTT.

The gene calls are TRBV6-5 and TRBJ2-7; the D is unclear. This CDR3 comprises 14 residues. V was trimmed by 2 bases and J by 7 bases, leaving 15 bases between them. The germline V gene encodes CDR1 MNHEY and CDR2 SVGAGI. This CDR3 reads CASSYRPEYGEQYF. The CDR3, as DNA: TGTGCCAGCAGTTACCGGCCCGAATACGGGGAGCAGTACTTC.